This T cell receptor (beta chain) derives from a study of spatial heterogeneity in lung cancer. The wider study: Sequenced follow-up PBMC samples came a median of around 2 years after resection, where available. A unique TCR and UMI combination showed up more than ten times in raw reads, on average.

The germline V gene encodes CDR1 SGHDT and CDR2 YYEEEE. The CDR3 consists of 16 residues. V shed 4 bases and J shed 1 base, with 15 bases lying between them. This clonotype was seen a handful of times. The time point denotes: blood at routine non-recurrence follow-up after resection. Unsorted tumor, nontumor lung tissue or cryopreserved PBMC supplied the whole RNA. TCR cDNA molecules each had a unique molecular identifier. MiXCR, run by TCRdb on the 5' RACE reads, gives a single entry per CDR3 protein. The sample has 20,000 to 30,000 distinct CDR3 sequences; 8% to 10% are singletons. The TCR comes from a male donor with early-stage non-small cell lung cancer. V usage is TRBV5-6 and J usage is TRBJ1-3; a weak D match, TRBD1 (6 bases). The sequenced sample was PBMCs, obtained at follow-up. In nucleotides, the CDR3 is TGTGCCAGCAGCCTCCTCACAGGGTGGTCTGGAAACACCATATATTTT. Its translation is CASSLLTGWSGNTIYF.